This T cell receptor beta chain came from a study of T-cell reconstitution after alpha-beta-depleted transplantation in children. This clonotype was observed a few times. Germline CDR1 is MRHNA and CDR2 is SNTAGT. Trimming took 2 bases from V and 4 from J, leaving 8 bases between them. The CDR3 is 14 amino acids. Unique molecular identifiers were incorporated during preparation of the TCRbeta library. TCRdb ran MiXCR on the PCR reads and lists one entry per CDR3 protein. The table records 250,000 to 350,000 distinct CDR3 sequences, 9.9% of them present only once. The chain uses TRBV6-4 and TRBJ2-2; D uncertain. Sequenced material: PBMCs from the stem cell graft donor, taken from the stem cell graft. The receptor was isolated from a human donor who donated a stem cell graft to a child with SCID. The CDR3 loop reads CASSDGHGTGELFF. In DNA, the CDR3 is TGTGCCAGCAGTGACGGGCACGGCACCGGGGAGCTGTTTTTT.